The 5 T cell receptor beta chains below were found in one sample sequenced in a study of blood T cell repertoires in COVID-19. Method: immunoSEQ multiplex PCR; TCRdb's copy keeps in-frame clones and lacks some. Of under 250,000 clones in the sample, 86% were seen once. Sequenced: peripheral blood. Receptor source: a woman between 55 and 75 years old who had recovered from COVID-19.

The chain joins TRBV19 to TRBJ2-3, with D tentatively TRBD1 (6 bases). V was cut by 2 bases and J by 1 base, with 19 bases left in between. Germline CDR1 and CDR2: LNHDA and SQIVND (reference sequence). The CDR3 extends over 18 amino acids. As DNA, the CDR3 is TGTGCCAGTAGTATAACCCGCCCCGGGACAAAACGCACAGATACGCAGTATTTT. Protein: CASSITRPGTKRTDTQYF.

CDR3: CASIDRDRVEGYTF. The CDR3 DNA reads TGTGCCAGCATCGACCGGGACAGGGTTGAAGGCTACACCTTC. The chain recombines TRBV2 with TRBJ1-2; 9 positions agree with TRBD1. V trimming: 7 bases; J trimming: 8 bases; junction bases outside the gene matches: 11. The V gene's germline CDR1 is SNHLY and CDR2 FYNNEI. There are 14 residues in the CDR3.

The chain recombines TRBV19 with TRBJ1-5, with TRBD1 as a possible D gene (5 bases). This CDR3 region has 16 residues. Per the germline V gene, CDR1 is LNHDA and CDR2 is SQIVND (reference sequence). V lost 3 bases and J 5 bases, leaving 17 bases between the germline ends. CDR3 region: CASSIWSRGTHQPQHF. The CDR3 region has the DNA TGTGCCAGTAGTATCTGGTCTCGGGGGACCCATCAGCCCCAGCATTTT.

This chain uses TRBV5-1 with TRBJ1-3; the match to TRBD1 covers 10 bases. V was pared by 4 bases and J by 0 bases, with 13 bases of the junction left unmatched. Germline lookup yields CDR1 SGHRS and CDR2 YFSETQ. The CDR3 has 19 residues. The CDR3 is CASSTGQGGHRSSGNTIYF. As DNA, the CDR3 is TGCGCCAGCAGCACTGGACAGGGGGGTCACCGAAGCTCTGGAAACACCATATATTTT.

The V call is TRBV5-1, the J call TRBJ2-3, with TRBD2 matching 10 bases. The CDR3 length is 16 residues. The V gene's germline CDR1 is SGHRS and CDR2 YFSETQ. With 3 bases clipped from V and 1 base from J, the junction kept 5 bases outside the gene matches. CDR3 loop: CASSSDGLAGTDTQYF. CDR3 DNA sequence: TGCGCCAGCAGCTCGGATGGACTAGCGGGCACAGATACGCAGTATTTT. Full variable domain (outside the CDR3, taken from reference TRBV5-1 and TRBJ2-3): KAGVTQTPRYLIKTRGQQVTLSCSPISGHRSVSWYQQTPGQGLQFLFEYFSETQRNKGNFPGRFSGRQFSNSRSEMNVSTLELGDSALYLCASSSDGLAGTDTQYFGPGTRLTVL.